The present T cell receptor beta chain was sequenced within a study of blood T cells in healthy people across ages. Overall study findings and caveats: Diversity of TCR beta per million T cells declined in a roughly linear way with age.

Then a second PCR, running about 6 to 12 cycles, was carried out with a sample-barcoded 5' primer and a J-beta primer mix. TCRdb re-derived calls from the 5' RACE reads in MiXCR, one entry per CDR3 protein. Seen here are around 690,000 distinct CDR3 sequences, under 65% observed once, and the top ten hold 30% to 45%. Trimming cost V 4 bases and J 7 bases; bases outside gene matches: 8. The CDR3 consists of 16 residues. Per the germline V gene, CDR1 is SGHAT and CDR2 is FQNNGV. Concerning this clonotype: As yet, its antigen is unknown.

The gene calls are TRBV11-2 and TRBJ2-4; 12 nucleotides match TRBD1. The receptor was isolated from a man between 60 and 75 years old in good health. The sequenced sample was blood. CDR3 loop: CASSYVGQGAGNIQYF. The CDR3 DNA reads as TGTGCCAGCAGCTACGTGGGACAGGGGGCTGGGAACATTCAGTACTTC.